This T cell receptor beta chain was obtained from a study of T cell clones after liver transplantation. At the level of the study: Timepoints were pre-transplant, pre-withdrawal, and after withdrawal was completed or failed. Broader study findings: In 5 of 8 subjects, circulating graft-donor-reactive CD4 TCRbeta sequences fell significantly after transplant. Conclusions were preliminary, with small, heterogeneous patient groups.

Regarding this clone: The antigen is undetermined.

Sequencing used immunoSEQ multiplex PCR; TCRdb keeps in-frame clones, though not all of them. The table has around 80,000 clones, roughly 80% seen once. This CDR3 region has 17 residues. The V and J ends lost 0 bases and 0 bases, in that order; junction bases with no gene match: 8. The V gene's germline CDR1 is SGHRS and CDR2 YFSETQ. This receptor was taken from a human patient who received a liver transplant. Certain T cells may be donor cells from the graft. V gene TRBV5-1 combines with J gene TRBJ1-1; TRBD1 agrees at 7 bases. This material consisted of CD4+ T cells from blood, taken 45 to 46 months after liver transplant. The CDR3 nucleotides are TGCGCCAGCAGCTTGGGATGGACAGGTAATGTGAACACTGAAGCTTTCTTT. Translated: CASSLGWTGNVNTEAFF.